Detailed here is one T cell receptor (beta chain). As yet, its antigen is unknown. This sample stems from a study of cytomegalovirus exposure and HLA in healthy donors. General observations from the study: In vitro, a few CMV-associated chains proved specific for CMV antigens. The tendency of first-cohort TCR clusters to co-occur in the 90 to 150 validation repertoires emerged from a later analysis. High sensitivity and specificity were reportedly achieved when the classifier diagnosed cytomegalovirus status.

Donors came from a validation cohort of 95 to 150 subjects, distinct from the first 666-subject cohort. Profiled with immunoSEQ multiplex PCR; TCRdb holds only in-frame clones, not every one. Here the sample spans about 140,000 clones, approximately 90% being singletons. CDR1 and CDR2 from the germline V gene are MGHRA and YSYEKL. This CDR3 has 13 amino acids. V was pared by 2 bases and J by 4 bases, with 8 bases between. The receptor's source is a young man in good health and CMV-seronegative. The sample was PBMCs. The chain recombines TRBV4-1 with TRBJ1-2; no firm D call. This chain's CDR3 is CASSQFSLYGYTF. CDR3 nucleotides: TGCGCCAGCAGCCAATTTTCCCTCTATGGCTACACCTTC.